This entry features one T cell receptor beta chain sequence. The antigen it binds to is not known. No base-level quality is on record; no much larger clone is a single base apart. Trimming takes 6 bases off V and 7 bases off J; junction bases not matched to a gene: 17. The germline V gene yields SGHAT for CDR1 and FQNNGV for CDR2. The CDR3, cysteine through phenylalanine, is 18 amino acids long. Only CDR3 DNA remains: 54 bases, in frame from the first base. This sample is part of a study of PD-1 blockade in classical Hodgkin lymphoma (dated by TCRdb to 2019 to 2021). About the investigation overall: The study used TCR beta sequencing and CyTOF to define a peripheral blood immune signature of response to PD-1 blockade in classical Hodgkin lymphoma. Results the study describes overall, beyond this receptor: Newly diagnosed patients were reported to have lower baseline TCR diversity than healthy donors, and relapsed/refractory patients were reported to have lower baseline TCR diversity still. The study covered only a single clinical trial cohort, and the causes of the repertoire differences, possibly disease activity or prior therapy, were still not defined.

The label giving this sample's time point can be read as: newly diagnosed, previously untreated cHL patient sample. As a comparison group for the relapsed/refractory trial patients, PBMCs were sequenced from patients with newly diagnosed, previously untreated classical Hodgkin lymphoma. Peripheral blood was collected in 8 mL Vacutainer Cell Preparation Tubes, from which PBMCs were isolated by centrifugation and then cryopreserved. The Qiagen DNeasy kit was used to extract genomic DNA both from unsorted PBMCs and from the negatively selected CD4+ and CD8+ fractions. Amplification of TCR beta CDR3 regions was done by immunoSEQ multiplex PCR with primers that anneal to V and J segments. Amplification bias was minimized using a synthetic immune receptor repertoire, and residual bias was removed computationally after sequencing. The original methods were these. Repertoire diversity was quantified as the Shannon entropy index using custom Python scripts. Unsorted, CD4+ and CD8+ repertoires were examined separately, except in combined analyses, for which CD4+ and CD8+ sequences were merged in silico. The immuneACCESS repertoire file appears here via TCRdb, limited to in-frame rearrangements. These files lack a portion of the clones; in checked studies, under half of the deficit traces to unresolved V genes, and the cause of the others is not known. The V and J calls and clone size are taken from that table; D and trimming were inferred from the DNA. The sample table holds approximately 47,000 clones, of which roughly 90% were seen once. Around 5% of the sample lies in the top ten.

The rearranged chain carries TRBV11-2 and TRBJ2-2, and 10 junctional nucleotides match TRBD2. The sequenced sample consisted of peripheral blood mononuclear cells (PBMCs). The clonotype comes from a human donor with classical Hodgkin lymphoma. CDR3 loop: CASSAYPSIAGGGGELFF. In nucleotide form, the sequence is TGTGCCAGCAGTGCTTATCCGTCGATAGCGGGAGGAGGCGGGGAGCTGTTTTTT. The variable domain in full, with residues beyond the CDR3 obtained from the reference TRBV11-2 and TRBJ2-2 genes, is EAGVAQSPRYKIIEKRQSVAFWCNPISGHATLYWYQQILGQGPKLLIQFQNNGVVDDSQLPKDRFSAERLKGVDSTLKIQPAKLEDSAVYLCASSAYPSIAGGGGELFFGEGSRLTVL.